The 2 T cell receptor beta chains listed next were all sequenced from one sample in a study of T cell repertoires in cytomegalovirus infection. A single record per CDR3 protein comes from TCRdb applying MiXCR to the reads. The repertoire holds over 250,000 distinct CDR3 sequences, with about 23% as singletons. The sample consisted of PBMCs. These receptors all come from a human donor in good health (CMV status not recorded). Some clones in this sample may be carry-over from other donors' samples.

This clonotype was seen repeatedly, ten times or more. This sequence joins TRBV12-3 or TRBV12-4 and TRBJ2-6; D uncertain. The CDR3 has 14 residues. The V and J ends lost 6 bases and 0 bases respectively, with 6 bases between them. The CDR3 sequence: CASRHISGANVLTF. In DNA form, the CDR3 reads TGTGCCAGCAGGCACATCTCTGGGGCCAACGTCCTGACTTTC.

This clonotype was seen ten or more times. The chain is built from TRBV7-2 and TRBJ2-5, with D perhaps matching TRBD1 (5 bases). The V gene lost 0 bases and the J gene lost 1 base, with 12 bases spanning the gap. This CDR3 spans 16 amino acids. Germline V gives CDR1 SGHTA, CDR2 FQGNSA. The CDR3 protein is CASSLAITGVQETQYF. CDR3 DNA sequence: TGTGCCAGCAGCTTAGCGATAACAGGAGTCCAAGAGACCCAGTACTTC.